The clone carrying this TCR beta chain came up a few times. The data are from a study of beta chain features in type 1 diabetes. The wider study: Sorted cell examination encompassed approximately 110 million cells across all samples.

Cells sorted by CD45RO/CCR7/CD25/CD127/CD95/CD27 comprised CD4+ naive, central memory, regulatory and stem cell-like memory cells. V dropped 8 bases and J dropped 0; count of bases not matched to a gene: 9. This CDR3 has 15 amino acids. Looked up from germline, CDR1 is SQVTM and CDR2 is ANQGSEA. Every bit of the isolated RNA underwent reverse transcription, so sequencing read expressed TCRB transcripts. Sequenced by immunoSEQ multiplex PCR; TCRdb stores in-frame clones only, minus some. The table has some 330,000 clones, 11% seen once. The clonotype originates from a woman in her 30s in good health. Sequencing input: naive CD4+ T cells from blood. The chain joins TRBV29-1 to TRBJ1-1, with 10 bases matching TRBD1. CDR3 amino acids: CSTGTGARVNTEAFF. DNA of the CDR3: TGCAGCACCGGGACAGGGGCGCGCGTGAACACTGAAGCTTTCTTT.